This is a list of T cell receptor beta chains from one sample in a study of T cell repertoires in cytomegalovirus infection. TCRdb re-called the reads through MiXCR, storing one row per CDR3 protein. Found here are about 900,000 distinct CDR3 sequences, around 30% of them singletons; the top ten hold roughly 13%. These receptors have no known antigen. Sequencing was performed on cultured CD8+ T cells from PBMCs, taken from culture after CMV antigen stimulation. The receptor set was obtained from a human donor in good health (CMV status not recorded). Some clones in this sample may be carry-over from other donors' samples. The CDR3 runs from the conserved cysteine through the conserved F or W. Fields, in order: CDR3 DNA, CDR3 protein, V gene, clone size, D gene, J gene. The D gene is left open where the match is weak. Size values are once, few and many counts, or a class for expanded clones, and some rows have none.

CDR3nt: TGTGCCATCAGTGAGCCCGGGACAGGGGCCTACAATGAGCAGTTCTTC; CDR3aa: CAISEPGTGAYNEQFF; v_gene: TRBV10-3; abundance: .; d_gene: TRBD1; j_gene: TRBJ2-1
CDR3nt: TGTGCCAGCAGCGGGGGGATGGCCTACAATGAGCAGTTCTTC; CDR3aa: CASSGGMAYNEQFF; v_gene: TRBV7-9; abundance: .; d_gene: .; j_gene: TRBJ2-1
CDR3nt: TGTGCCAGCTCGGGGACATCGAACACCGGGGAGCTGTTTTTT; CDR3aa: CASSGTSNTGELFF; v_gene: TRBV3-1; abundance: .; d_gene: .; j_gene: TRBJ2-2
CDR3nt: TGTGCCAGCAGTTTCGTGACAAGAACCTACGAGCAGTACTTC; CDR3aa: CASSFVTRTYEQYF; v_gene: TRBV27; abundance: few; d_gene: .; j_gene: TRBJ2-7
CDR3nt: TGTGCCAGCAGTTTTCTTCTCACAGCCGACCCGGGAGTTAGCACAGATACGCAGTATTTT; CDR3aa: CASSFLLTADPGVSTDTQYF; v_gene: TRBV12-3/TRBV12-4; abundance: few; d_gene: .; j_gene: TRBJ2-3
CDR3nt: TGTGCCAGCAGCTGGGGACTAGCGGCCTACAATGAGCAGTTCTTC; CDR3aa: CASSWGLAAYNEQFF; v_gene: TRBV7-6; abundance: many; d_gene: TRBD2; j_gene: TRBJ2-1
CDR3nt: TGTGCCAGCAGTGGTGACAGGGGGGATGAGCAGTTCTTC; CDR3aa: CASSGDRGDEQFF; v_gene: TRBV7-9; abundance: .; d_gene: TRBD1; j_gene: TRBJ2-1
CDR3nt: TGCAGTGCGGAAGGGACAGCCAACTATGGCTACACCTTC; CDR3aa: CSAEGTANYGYTF; v_gene: TRBV20-1; abundance: few; d_gene: TRBD1; j_gene: TRBJ1-2
CDR3nt: TGTGCCAGCAGTTCGGACGGGGGAAGAGATCAGCCCCAGCATTTT; CDR3aa: CASSSDGGRDQPQHF; v_gene: TRBV2; abundance: .; d_gene: .; j_gene: TRBJ1-5
CDR3nt: TGTGCCAGCCAAAGGACAGGGGGCGACTATGGCTACACCTTC; CDR3aa: CASQRTGGDYGYTF; v_gene: TRBV6-2/TRBV6-3; abundance: few; d_gene: TRBD1; j_gene: TRBJ1-2
CDR3nt: TGTGCCAGCAGCTCCACCGGGACTAGCGTGACCTACGAGCAGTACTTC; CDR3aa: CASSSTGTSVTYEQYF; v_gene: TRBV5-6; abundance: few; d_gene: TRBD2; j_gene: TRBJ2-7
CDR3nt: TGTGCCAGCAGTGATACCACCTACGAGCAGTACTTC; CDR3aa: CASSDTTYEQYF; v_gene: TRBV10-3; abundance: .; d_gene: .; j_gene: TRBJ2-7
CDR3nt: TGTGCCAGCAGCTTACAACGGAAAGAGACCCAGTACTTC; CDR3aa: CASSLQRKETQYF; v_gene: TRBV7-6; abundance: many; d_gene: .; j_gene: TRBJ2-5
CDR3nt: TGTGCCAGCAGCTTCAACGGGGTATACAATGAGCAGTTCTTC; CDR3aa: CASSFNGVYNEQFF; v_gene: TRBV7-9; abundance: few; d_gene: .; j_gene: TRBJ2-1
CDR3nt: TGTGCCAGCAGCCAGCAATCGACAGGGGGTAATGAAAAACTGTTTTTT; CDR3aa: CASSQQSTGGNEKLFF; v_gene: TRBV4-2; abundance: .; d_gene: TRBD1; j_gene: TRBJ1-4
CDR3nt: TGTGCCAGCAGTTTAGGTCCGATTTTATCCTATGGCTACACCTTC; CDR3aa: CASSLGPILSYGYTF; v_gene: TRBV28; abundance: .; d_gene: .; j_gene: TRBJ1-2
CDR3nt: TGCAGTGCACAACTCGGAAATGAGCAGTTCTTC; CDR3aa: CSAQLGNEQFF; v_gene: TRBV20-1; abundance: .; d_gene: .; j_gene: TRBJ2-1
CDR3nt: TGTGCCAGCAGCCCCCGGGACAGGGGGCCGGCAGATACGCAGTATTTT; CDR3aa: CASSPRDRGPADTQYF; v_gene: TRBV2; abundance: .; d_gene: TRBD1; j_gene: TRBJ2-3
CDR3nt: TGTGCCAGCAGCTTGAGCACGAATGGCTACACCTTC; CDR3aa: CASSLSTNGYTF; v_gene: TRBV5-4; abundance: once; d_gene: .; j_gene: TRBJ1-2
CDR3nt: TGTGCCAGCAGTTACGGACAGCAGATCACTGAAGCTTTCTTT; CDR3aa: CASSYGQQITEAFF; v_gene: TRBV6-6; abundance: .; d_gene: .; j_gene: TRBJ1-1
CDR3nt: TGTGCCAGCAGTTTATCGGGTAGGTTCGCCTACGAGCAGTACTTC; CDR3aa: CASSLSGRFAYEQYF; v_gene: TRBV27; abundance: .; d_gene: .; j_gene: TRBJ2-7
CDR3nt: TGTGCCAGCTTCGGGGCCGCGCGCACTGAAGCTTTCTTC; CDR3aa: CASFGAARTEAFF; v_gene: TRBV6-2/TRBV6-3; abundance: .; d_gene: .; j_gene: TRBJ1-1
CDR3nt: TGTGCCAGCAGCCCAGGGTACAACTCCTACAATGAGCAGTTCTTC; CDR3aa: CASSPGYNSYNEQFF; v_gene: TRBV13; abundance: .; d_gene: .; j_gene: TRBJ2-1
CDR3nt: TGTGCCAGCAGTTTTTCCTACGACAGGAACACTGAAGCTTTCTTT; CDR3aa: CASSFSYDRNTEAFF; v_gene: TRBV27; abundance: few; d_gene: .; j_gene: TRBJ1-1
CDR3nt: TGTGCCAGCAGCTTAGGGACTAGCGGGGGGGCCAGGGATACGCAGTATTTT; CDR3aa: CASSLGTSGGARDTQYF; v_gene: TRBV7-6; abundance: few; d_gene: TRBD2; j_gene: TRBJ2-3
CDR3nt: TGTGCCAGCAGCAAGGACAGGGGGCTCGGCTATGGCTACACCTTC; CDR3aa: CASSKDRGLGYGYTF; v_gene: TRBV11-1; abundance: .; d_gene: TRBD1; j_gene: TRBJ1-2
CDR3nt: TGTGCCAGCAGCCAAGATAACGGACGGCATCAGCCCCAGCATTTT; CDR3aa: CASSQDNGRHQPQHF; v_gene: TRBV3-1; abundance: .; d_gene: .; j_gene: TRBJ1-5
CDR3nt: TGTGCCAGCAGTCCGCGACTAGCGGGGGGTCAAGAGACCCAGTACTTC; CDR3aa: CASSPRLAGGQETQYF; v_gene: TRBV12-3/TRBV12-4; abundance: many; d_gene: TRBD2; j_gene: TRBJ2-5
CDR3nt: TGTGCCAGCAGTGACCGTGTGGGGGGCAATGAGCAGTTCTTC; CDR3aa: CASSDRVGGNEQFF; v_gene: TRBV25-1; abundance: .; d_gene: .; j_gene: TRBJ2-1
CDR3nt: TGCGCCAGCAGCCCGCCGTCCAACTACAATGAGCAGTTCTTC; CDR3aa: CASSPPSNYNEQFF; v_gene: TRBV5-1; abundance: .; d_gene: .; j_gene: TRBJ2-1
CDR3nt: TGTGCCACCAGCCTGGGAGGGGGACACTACAATGAGCAGTTCTTC; CDR3aa: CATSLGGGHYNEQFF; v_gene: TRBV24-1; abundance: .; d_gene: .; j_gene: TRBJ2-1
CDR3nt: TGTGCCAGCAGTTACTGTGGGGGGGCCTCCTACAATGAGCAGTTCTTC; CDR3aa: CASSYCGGASYNEQFF; v_gene: TRBV6-5; abundance: .; d_gene: .; j_gene: TRBJ2-1
CDR3nt: TGTGCCAGCAGTTACGAAGGGGGCATAGATCAGCCCCAGCATTTT; CDR3aa: CASSYEGGIDQPQHF; v_gene: TRBV6-6; abundance: .; d_gene: TRBD1; j_gene: TRBJ1-5
CDR3nt: TGTGCCAGCTCACTAGTGGAATACACTGAAGCTTTCTTT; CDR3aa: CASSLVEYTEAFF; v_gene: TRBV18; abundance: many; d_gene: .; j_gene: TRBJ1-1
CDR3nt: TGTGCCAGCAGGGATACAGGGAGCTCCTACGAGCAGTACTTC; CDR3aa: CASRDTGSSYEQYF; v_gene: TRBV12-3/TRBV12-4; abundance: .; d_gene: .; j_gene: TRBJ2-7
CDR3nt: TGTGCCAGCAGCTTAGCCCGACAGGGGTACCAAGAGACCCAGTACTTC; CDR3aa: CASSLARQGYQETQYF; v_gene: TRBV7-9; abundance: once; d_gene: TRBD1; j_gene: TRBJ2-5
CDR3nt: TGTGCCAGCTTCGCGGCCAACGTCCTGACTTTC; CDR3aa: CASFAANVLTF; v_gene: TRBV12-3/TRBV12-4; abundance: few; d_gene: .; j_gene: TRBJ2-6
CDR3nt: TGTGCCAGCAGCTTACCTATAGCGGGGGGGAGCACAGATACGCAGTATTTT; CDR3aa: CASSLPIAGGSTDTQYF; v_gene: TRBV7-8; abundance: many; d_gene: TRBD2; j_gene: TRBJ2-3
CDR3nt: TGTGCCAGCCAAAGGGGACAACTCTACGAGCAGTACTTC; CDR3aa: CASQRGQLYEQYF; v_gene: TRBV7-6; abundance: few; d_gene: .; j_gene: TRBJ2-7
CDR3nt: TGTGCCAGCAGTGCAAAAAGAAAGGACAGGGATGGCTACACCTTC; CDR3aa: CASSAKRKDRDGYTF; v_gene: TRBV25-1; abundance: once; d_gene: TRBD1; j_gene: TRBJ1-2
CDR3nt: TGTGCCAGCCATAGAGTCCCGACTAACTATGGCTACACCTTC; CDR3aa: CASHRVPTNYGYTF; v_gene: TRBV6-6; abundance: .; d_gene: .; j_gene: TRBJ1-2
CDR3nt: TGCAGTGCTTCCTCTGACAGGGGGAGGATGAACACTGAAGCTTTCTTT; CDR3aa: CSASSDRGRMNTEAFF; v_gene: TRBV20-1; abundance: .; d_gene: TRBD1; j_gene: TRBJ1-1
CDR3nt: TGTGCCATCAGGGGGACGGGCGGGGACGAGACCCAGTACTTC; CDR3aa: CAIRGTGGDETQYF; v_gene: TRBV10-3; abundance: .; d_gene: .; j_gene: TRBJ2-5
CDR3nt: TGTGCCAGCAGCGAACAACCAGGGGGCGTAATGTACAATGAGCAGTTCTTC; CDR3aa: CASSEQPGGVMYNEQFF; v_gene: TRBV11-1; abundance: .; d_gene: TRBD1; j_gene: TRBJ2-1
CDR3nt: TGTGCCACCAGCAGGGTAACAGGGCACGCTTTCTTT; CDR3aa: CATSRVTGHAFF; v_gene: TRBV15; abundance: few; d_gene: .; j_gene: TRBJ1-1
CDR3nt: TGTGCCAGCAGCCCCAGGTATGGGGCCTTCTACGAGCAGTACTTC; CDR3aa: CASSPRYGAFYEQYF; v_gene: TRBV13; abundance: .; d_gene: .; j_gene: TRBJ2-7
CDR3nt: TGTGCCAGCAGCTTAGGAGGGGCCAAAAACATTCAGTACTTC; CDR3aa: CASSLGGAKNIQYF; v_gene: TRBV7-9; abundance: many; d_gene: .; j_gene: TRBJ2-4
CDR3nt: TGTGCCAGCAGTCCCCGGGCTAGCGCGGAGACCCAGTACTTC; CDR3aa: CASSPRASAETQYF; v_gene: TRBV12-3/TRBV12-4; abundance: many; d_gene: .; j_gene: TRBJ2-5
CDR3nt: TGTGCCAGCAGCTTACGAGTAGGGTTCTACGAGCAGTACTTC; CDR3aa: CASSLRVGFYEQYF; v_gene: TRBV7-9; abundance: .; d_gene: .; j_gene: TRBJ2-7
CDR3nt: TGTGCCAGCAGTTTGTCCCTAGCGGGGGATGTAGATACGCAGTATTTT; CDR3aa: CASSLSLAGDVDTQYF; v_gene: TRBV27; abundance: few; d_gene: TRBD2; j_gene: TRBJ2-3
CDR3nt: TGTGCCAGCAGCTTGGGACAGGGACCCAGCTCCTATAATTCACCCCTCCACTTT; CDR3aa: CASSLGQGPSSYNSPLHF; v_gene: TRBV7-8; abundance: many; d_gene: TRBD1; j_gene: TRBJ1-6
CDR3nt: TGTGCCAGCAGCTTGGGTGGGACACCTTCACCCCTCCACTTT; CDR3aa: CASSLGGTPSPLHF; v_gene: TRBV7-9; abundance: .; d_gene: .; j_gene: TRBJ1-6
CDR3nt: TGTGCCAGCAGCTTCGGGGACCCGGGAACATATGGCTACACCTTC; CDR3aa: CASSFGDPGTYGYTF; v_gene: TRBV7-6; abundance: few; d_gene: .; j_gene: TRBJ1-2
CDR3nt: TGTGCCAGCAGTGCCGACAGCTCCTACGAGCAGTACTTC; CDR3aa: CASSADSSYEQYF; v_gene: TRBV12-3/TRBV12-4; abundance: few; d_gene: .; j_gene: TRBJ2-7
CDR3nt: TGTGCCAGCAGTGTAGCAGGGGTGCGTTTCGCTGAAGCTTTCTTT; CDR3aa: CASSVAGVRFAEAFF; v_gene: TRBV2; abundance: once; d_gene: .; j_gene: TRBJ1-1
CDR3nt: TGCAGTGCTAGGAACGACAGGGACTCTGGGGCCAACGTCCTGACTTTC; CDR3aa: CSARNDRDSGANVLTF; v_gene: TRBV20-1; abundance: .; d_gene: TRBD1; j_gene: TRBJ2-6